These 17 T cell receptor beta chains share one sample of origin, sequenced in a study of blood T cell repertoires in COVID-19 (dated by TCRdb to 2018 to 2021). Library creation used the immunoSEQ multiplex PCR assay. Not all clones reach the TCRdb copy of this immuneACCESS table, which keeps in-frame sequences only. Checked studies attribute under half of the gap to unresolved V genes and leave the rest unexplained. This sample lists roughly 250,000 clones; roughly 82% were detected once. 4% to 6% of the sample is in the top ten clones. The sample was peripheral blood. The receptor set was obtained from a woman of 80 years or more with active or convalescent COVID-19.

The chain is built from TRBV9 and TRBJ1-3; D not certain. The CDR3 is 15 residues long. Germline values: CDR1 SGDLS, CDR2 YYNGEE. V was shortened by 4 bases and J by 0 bases, with 11 bases between the two germline ends. The CDR3 reads CASSPTPSSGNTIYF. The CDR3 DNA follows: TGTGCCAGCAGCCCAACGCCGAGCTCTGGAAACACCATATATTTT. The full variable domain, completed using reference TRBV9 and TRBJ1-3, is DSGVTQTPKHLITATGQRVTLRCSPRSGDLSVYWYQQSLDQGLQFLIQYYNGEERAKGNILERFSAQQFPDLHSELNLSSLELGDSALYFCASSPTPSSGNTIYFGEGSWLTVV.

This chain links TRBV7-9 with TRBJ1-5, with a tentative D call TRBD1 (5 bases). The V end was cut by 0 bases, the J end by 4 bases, with 13 bases between. The CDR3 is 16 amino acids. CDR1 is SEHNR, CDR2 FQNEAQ, per germline (reference sequence). CDR3 nucleotide sequence: TGTGCCAGCAGCTTAGCCGCTGCAGGGCCAAATCAGCCCCAGCATTTT. This gives the protein CASSLAAAGPNQPQHF.

The rearrangement links TRBV27 to TRBJ2-5; 10 bases match TRBD1. V shed 0 bases and J 6 bases; nucleotides not matched to a gene: 4. CDR1 is MNHEY and CDR2 is SMNVEV in the germline V gene (reference sequence). The CDR3 length is 15 residues. The CDR3 here is CASSLSDRGQKTQYF. The CDR3 nucleotides are TGTGCCAGCAGTTTATCTGACAGGGGGCAGAAGACCCAGTACTTC.

The V and J genes are TRBV2 and TRBJ1-1; D gene ambiguous. Trimming stripped 5 bases from V and 4 bases from J, with 8 bases between. The germline CDR1 and CDR2 sequences are SNHLY and FYNNEI. The CDR3 spans 12 residues. Written as DNA, the CDR3 is TGTGCCAGCAGTCAAGGGCCCACTGAAGCTTTCTTT. Translating it yields CASSQGPTEAFF.

The rearrangement links TRBV28 to TRBJ2-1; 12 positions match TRBD2. With V trimmed by 6 bases and J by 5 bases, 5 bases remained unmatched. Germline assignment: CDR1 MDHEN and CDR2 SYDVKM. CDR3 length: 15 amino acids. This CDR3 reads CASSLLAGGNNEQFF. As DNA, the CDR3 is TGTGCCAGCAGCTTACTAGCGGGAGGAAACAATGAGCAGTTCTTC.

This chain uses TRBV7-2 with TRBJ2-7; the D is unclear. This CDR3 spans 15 amino acids. The V gene's germline CDR1 is SGHTA and CDR2 FQGNSA. V lost 5 bases and J 4 bases, leaving 18 bases between the germline ends. The CDR3 nucleotides read TGTGCCAGCAGCCTCGCCCCCAAGTCTACTTACGAGCAGTACTTC. This sequence encodes CASSLAPKSTYEQYF.

This chain links TRBV16 with TRBJ2-2; 10 nucleotides agree with TRBD2. CDR1 and CDR2 (germline): KGHSY, FQNENV. With 1 base clipped from V and 6 bases from J, the junction kept 11 bases outside the gene matches. This CDR3 contains 18 residues. CDR3 sequence reads: CASSQYGLLAGVPGELFF. CDR3 DNA: TGTGCCAGCAGCCAATACGGCTTGCTAGCGGGAGTCCCCGGGGAGCTGTTTTTT.

The V and J genes are TRBV30 and TRBJ2-2, with 11 bases matching TRBD2. The CDR3 is 19 residues long. The V gene end was trimmed by 3 bases and the J gene end by 6 bases; junction bases not matched to a gene: 18. The V gene's germline CDR1 is GTSNPN and CDR2 SVGIG (reference sequence). The DNA of the CDR3 is TGTGCCTGGAGCGCCCTTTGGGGTAGCGGGGGGGCCTTGTCCGGGGAGCTGTTTTTT. Protein sequence: CAWSALWGSGGALSGELFF.

This chain connects TRBV6-5 to TRBJ2-4, with D hard to call. CDR3 length: 14 amino acids. The V gene lost 0 bases and the J gene lost 13 bases, with 16 bases spanning the gap. Germline V gives CDR1 MNHEY, CDR2 SVGAGI. The CDR3 region has the DNA TGTGCCAGCAGTTACTCGAATGCTGAGTCGATGCAGTACTTC. Amino acid sequence: CASSYSNAESMQYF.

The rearrangement joins TRBV24-1 to TRBJ2-1; D is uncertain. V lost 4 bases and J lost 8, with 8 bases in between. From germline, CDR1 is KGHDR and CDR2 SFDVKD. CDR3 length equals 12 residues. The CDR3 nucleotides read TGTGCCACCAGTGACAATTCGGATGAGCAGTTCTTC. Amino acids: CATSDNSDEQFF.

CDR3 DNA: TGCGCCAGCAGCGCCGGACAGGGCTATGGCTACACCTTC. It codes for CASSAGQGYGYTF. The V and J genes are TRBV5-1 and TRBJ1-2, with 8 bases lining up with TRBD1. V trimming: 4 bases; J trimming: 4 bases; junction bases outside the gene matches: 3. The germline gives CDR1 SGHRS, CDR2 YFSETQ. The CDR3 covers 13 residues. Drawing the rest from reference TRBV5-1 and TRBJ1-2, the complete variable domain is KAGVTQTPRYLIKTRGQQVTLSCSPISGHRSVSWYQQTPGQGLQFLFEYFSETQRNKGNFPGRFSGRQFSNSRSEMNVSTLELGDSALYLCASSAGQGYGYTFGSGTRLTVV.

The table lists this clone with a count of one. The chain has TRBV7-6 and TRBJ2-2; TRBD1 matches 9 bases. The length of the CDR3 is 17 residues. V lost 5 bases and J lost 1; bases outside the gene matches: 8. Germline V gives CDR1 SGHVS, CDR2 FNYEAQ. The CDR3 DNA sequence: TGTGCCAGCAGCGCAAAACCGGGACAGGGGAACACCGGGGAGCTGTTTTTT. Protein: CASSAKPGQGNTGELFF.

The chain recombines TRBV6-5 with TRBJ1-1; D is unclear. This CDR3 has 14 amino acids. Germline V gene sequence: CDR1 MNHEY, CDR2 SVGAGI. V gave up 0 bases and J gave up 5 bases, with 10 bases separating them. CDR3 region: CASSYSIPGTEAFF. In DNA form, the CDR3 reads TGTGCCAGCAGTTACTCGATTCCCGGGACTGAAGCTTTCTTT.

V is TRBV27 and J is TRBJ2-1; TRBD2 aligns across 8 bases. J was trimmed by 4 bases and V by 5 bases; bases with no gene match: 7. CDR3 length: 15 amino acids. In germline, CDR1 is MNHEY, CDR2 SMNVEV (reference sequence). In DNA, the CDR3 is TGTGCCAGCAGTCTGGGACTAGTTCCTTACAATGAGCAGTTCTTC. This translates into CASSLGLVPYNEQFF.

This clone was observed a handful of times. This chain uses TRBV10-3 with TRBJ2-4; TRBD1 aligns across 8 bases. CDR3 length equals 19 residues. CDR1 is ENHRY, CDR2 SYGVKD, per germline. V trimming: 2 bases; J trimming: 0 bases; junction bases outside the gene matches: 12. CDR3 bases: TGTGCCATCAGTGAGAGGGCAGGGGGCTTAGATATAGCCAAAAACATTCAGTACTTC. It translates to CAISERAGGLDIAKNIQYF.

The genes are TRBV5-1 and TRBJ1-3; 10 bases are a match to TRBD1. The length of the CDR3 is 17 residues. J was trimmed by 4 bases and V by 7 bases; bases with no gene match: 14. Per the germline V gene, CDR1 is SGHRS and CDR2 is YFSETQ. CDR3 sequence: CASRLSTGTGVGNTIYF. The CDR3 region has the DNA TGCGCCAGCCGGCTTAGTACCGGGACAGGGGTCGGAAACACCATATATTTT.

The V call is TRBV10-2, the J call TRBJ2-7, with D possibly matching TRBD1 (6 bases). Deletions cut 0 bases from V and 3 bases from J, with 9 bases between. The CDR3 contains 14 residues. Germline CDR1 is WSHSY and CDR2 is SAAADI. The CDR3 reads CASSESPRGYEQYF. The CDR3 nucleotides read TGCGCCAGCAGTGAGTCGCCCAGGGGCTACGAGCAGTACTTC.